The entry that follows covers one T cell receptor (beta chain) sequence. This entry is derived from a study of blood T cells in healthy people across ages. The CDR3 has 16 residues. Trimming stripped 3 bases from V and 8 bases from J, with 20 bases between. Germline V gene data show CDR1 as DFQATT and CDR2 as SNEGSKA (reference sequence). Each sample provided at least 5 micrograms of extracted total RNA. The second PCR ran roughly 7 to 12 cycles with a sample-barcoded 5' primer and J-beta primers. Every cDNA was tagged by a template-switch adaptor with 12 random nucleotides. From the 5' RACE reads, TCRdb called clonotypes with MiXCR, one entry per CDR3 protein. The data show under 2,000,000 distinct CDR3 sequences, 49% seen once.

This sequence originates from a woman in her forties in good health. Specimen: blood. This chain links TRBV20-1 with TRBJ1-6, with D perhaps matching TRBD1 (5 bases). The CDR3 DNA is TGCAGTGCTAGTACGACAGTCCATCCTTTAGATTCACCCCTCCACTTT. Its translation: CSASTTVHPLDSPLHF.